This record looks at one T cell receptor beta chain sequence and its context. As yet, its antigen is unknown. Trimming left V 5 bases short and J 3 bases short, with 14 bases between. The CDR3 totals 14 residues. Germline CDR1 reads DFQATT; CDR2 reads SNEGSKA (reference sequence). Treg sorting used a CD4+CD25+CD127-/low gate. Semi-nested PCR with Nested Universal Primer A followed constant-region reverse priming of full-length variable regions. TCRdb analysed the 5' RACE reads with MiXCR anew, one entry per CDR3 protein. The sample carries over 9,500 distinct CDR3 sequences, roughly a quarter recorded once. Findings and caveats of the study: Tumor memory CD4+ T cell TCR gene usage was found to cluster with blood and lymph node memory CD4+ cells and with lymph node naive CD4+ cells. Tumor-infiltrating Treg TCR alpha and beta sequences overlapped most with tumor naive CD4+ T cells, then blood naive.

The rearrangement uses TRBV20-1 and TRBJ1-3, with D unclear. Sample: Tregs sorted from a lymph node. The sequence derives from a female donor with breast cancer. The CDR3 coding sequence is TGCAGTGCTCGGCGAAAGAGGGATGGAAACACCATATATTTT. Residues: CSARRKRDGNTIYF.